What follows are 3 T cell receptor beta chains derived from one specimen sequenced in a study of identical twins. Via MiXCR, TCRdb re-called the 5' RACE reads, giving one row per CDR3 protein. In the table there are hundreds of thousands of distinct CDR3 sequences, about 20% of which are singletons. This same sample was also part of a study on T cells expressing NK-cell markers.

Sequenced: PBMCs. These receptor sequences come from a woman between 18 and 30 years old in good health.

This clonotype was seen at least ten times. This sequence joins TRBV15 and TRBJ2-1, with no clear D. V was pared by 11 bases and J by 9 bases, with 23 bases between. The CDR3 has 14 residues. Germline lookup yields CDR1 LNHNV and CDR2 YYDKDF (reference sequence). The CDR3 coding sequence is TGTGCCGCCGAGTCCGGGTCAAAATCCGGTGAGCAGTTCTTC. Translated, it gives CAAESGSKSGEQFF.

This clonotype turned up a few times. The V and J genes are TRBV10-2 and TRBJ2-3, with TRBD2 as a possible D gene (5 bases). The CDR3 is made up of 14 amino acids. CDR1 and CDR2 (germline): WSHSY, SAAADI. V dropped 6 bases and J dropped 5 bases, with 15 bases sitting between them. In DNA, the CDR3 is TGCGCCAGCAGCCTCTTAGCGTTTCTAGATACGCAGTATTTT. This encodes CASSLLAFLDTQYF.

Written as DNA, the CDR3 is TGCGCCAGCAGCTCCTGGGACAGCTACGAGCAGTACTTC. It translates to CASSSWDSYEQYF. The chain carries TRBV5-1 and TRBJ2-7; 7 bases align to TRBD1. Per the germline V gene, CDR1 is SGHRS and CDR2 is YFSETQ. This CDR3 comprises 13 residues. The V and J ends lost 3 bases and 3 bases, in that order; junction bases with no gene match: 3. The full variable domain, its missing parts supplied by reference TRBV5-1 and TRBJ2-7, is KAGVTQTPRYLIKTRGQQVTLSCSPISGHRSVSWYQQTPGQGLQFLFEYFSETQRNKGNFPGRFSGRQFSNSRSEMNVSTLELGDSALYLCASSSWDSYEQYFGPGTRLTVT.